This T cell receptor (beta chain) is drawn from a study of cytotoxic CD8 clonotypes in ibrutinib-treated CLL. Overall study findings and caveats: Among the clonotypes, public ones were uncommon and contracted or held stable on treatment.

With respect to this clone: The antigen is unknown.

TCRdb's table, derived via immunoSEQ multiplex PCR, lists solely in-frame clones and lacks some. The sample holds approximately 150,000 clones, 70% to 80% seen once. Here the sequenced sample was PBMCs, taken after 12 months of ibrutinib treatment. The TCR sequence derives from a human donor with chronic lymphocytic leukemia.

The CDR3: CSERTINYGYTF. The CDR3 region has the DNA TGCAGCGAACGGACGATTAACTATGGCTACACCTTC. J is TRBJ1-2 and V is TRBV29-1; D ambiguous. V lost 7 bases and J lost 1, with 10 bases in between. Looked up from germline, CDR1 is SQVTM and CDR2 is ANQGSEA. This CDR3 is built from 12 residues.